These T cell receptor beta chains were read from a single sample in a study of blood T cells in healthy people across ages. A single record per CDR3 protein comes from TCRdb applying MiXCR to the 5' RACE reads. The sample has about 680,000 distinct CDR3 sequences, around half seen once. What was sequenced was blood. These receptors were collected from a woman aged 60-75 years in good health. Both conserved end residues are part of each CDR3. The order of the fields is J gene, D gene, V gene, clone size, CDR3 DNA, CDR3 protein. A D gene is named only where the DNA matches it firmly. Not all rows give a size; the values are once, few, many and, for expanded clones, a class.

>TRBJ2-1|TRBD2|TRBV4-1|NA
TGCGCCAGCAGCCTCCAGGTAGCGGGAGGGCCCTACAATGAGCAGTTCTTC
CASSLQVAGGPYNEQFF
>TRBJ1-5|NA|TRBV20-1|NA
TGCAGTGCTACTTCGGACAGCCTGGGAAGTCCCCAGCATTTT
CSATSDSLGSPQHF
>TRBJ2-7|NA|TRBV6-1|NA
TGTGCCAGCAGACCGGTGGGTAGGAGCGGCAACTACGAGCAGTACTTC
CASRPVGRSGNYEQYF
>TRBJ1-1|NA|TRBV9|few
TGTGCCAGCAGCGTAGGGGGGGGAGGCACTGAAGCTTTCTTT
CASSVGGGGTEAFF
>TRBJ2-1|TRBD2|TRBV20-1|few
TGCAGTGCTAGATCCCCCGCGGGGGAATCCTACAATGAGCAGTTCTTC
CSARSPAGESYNEQFF
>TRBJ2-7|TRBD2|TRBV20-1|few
TGCAGTGCTGGGACTAGCGGAGCCTACGAGCAGTACTTC
CSAGTSGAYEQYF
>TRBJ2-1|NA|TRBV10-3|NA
TGTGCCATCCGGGGGGCGGGCGATGAGCAGTTCTTC
CAIRGAGDEQFF
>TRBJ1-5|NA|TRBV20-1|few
TGCAGTGCTAGAGATACCGGGATTAGCAATCAACCCCAGCATTTT
CSARDTGISNQPQHF
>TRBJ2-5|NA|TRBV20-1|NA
TGCAGTGCGGAGGTGGAACACCCACATCCCAATGAGCAGTACTTC
CSAEVEHPHPNEQYF
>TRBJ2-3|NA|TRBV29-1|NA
TGCAGCGTTCCTGTCCCCTACTCTAGCGCAGATACGCAGTATTTT
CSVPVPYSSADTQYF
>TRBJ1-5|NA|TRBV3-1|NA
TGTGCCGGCAGCCTAAATTTGGATAGCAATCAGCCCCAGCATTTT
CAGSLNLDSNQPQHF
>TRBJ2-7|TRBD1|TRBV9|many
TGTGCCAGCAGCGCCACCGGGACAGCTTACGAGCAGTACTTC
CASSATGTAYEQYF
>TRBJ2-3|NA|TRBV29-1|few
TGCAGCGCAAACAGGGCCTCCGGGCAGTATTTT
CSANRASGQYF
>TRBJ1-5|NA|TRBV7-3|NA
TGTGCCAGCAGCTTAGATAGTGGGAGGAATCAGCCCCAGCATTTT
CASSLDSGRNQPQHF
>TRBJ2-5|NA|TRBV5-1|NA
TGCGCCAGCAGGGACAGCCCAGAAGAGACCCAGTACTTC
CASRDSPEETQYF
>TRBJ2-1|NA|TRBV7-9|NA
TGTGCCAGCAGCTTCGGGAAGGGTGACACTGAGCAGTTCTTC
CASSFGKGDTEQFF
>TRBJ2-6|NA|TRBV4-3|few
TGCGCCAGCAGCTCCGTCTACGGGGCCAACGTCCTGACTTTC
CASSSVYGANVLTF
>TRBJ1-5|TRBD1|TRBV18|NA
TGTGCCAGCTCACCTACAGGACAGGGCCAGCCCCAGCATTTT
CASSPTGQGQPQHF
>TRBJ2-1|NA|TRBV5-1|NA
TGCGCCAGCAGCTTTATTGCCGAGGGTGAGAATGAGCAGTTCTTC
CASSFIAEGENEQFF
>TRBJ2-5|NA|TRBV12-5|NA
TGTGCTAGTGGTTTGTCGGGTCCCCAGACCCAGTACTTC
CASGLSGPQTQYF
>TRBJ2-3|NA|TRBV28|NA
TGTGCCAGCAGCCCCTTTGGGGGAAGCACAGATACGCAGTATTTT
CASSPFGGSTDTQYF
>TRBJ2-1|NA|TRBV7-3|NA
TGTGCCAGCAGCTTAGTCCCCGGGCTTAGTAATGAGCAGTTCTTC
CASSLVPGLSNEQFF
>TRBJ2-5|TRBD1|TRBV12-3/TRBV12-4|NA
TGTGCCAGCAGACAGGACAGGGTGGAGACCCAGTACTTC
CASRQDRVETQYF
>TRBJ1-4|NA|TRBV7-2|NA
TGTGCCAGCAGCCCTAACAGGGAACCTAGTGAAAAACTGTTTTTT
CASSPNREPSEKLFF
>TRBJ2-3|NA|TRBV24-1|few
TGTGCCACCAGCGGGGGGACACAGGATAGCACAGATACGCAGTATTTT
CATSGGTQDSTDTQYF
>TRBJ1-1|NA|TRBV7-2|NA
TGTGCCAGCAGCTTATGGGGCAGGGTAGCTTTCTTT
CASSLWGRVAFF
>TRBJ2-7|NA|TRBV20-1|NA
TGCAGTGCTAGAGCGGGGGGCCCCAGCTACGAGCAGTACTTC
CSARAGGPSYEQYF
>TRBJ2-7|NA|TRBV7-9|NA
TGTGCCAGCAGTCAGACCTTTTACGAGCAGTACTTC
CASSQTFYEQYF
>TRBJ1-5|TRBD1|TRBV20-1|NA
TGCAGTGCTAGAGACGGGACAGGCAATCAGCCCCAGCATTTT
CSARDGTGNQPQHF
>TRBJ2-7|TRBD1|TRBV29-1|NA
TGCAGCGTTGAAAGGGACAGGGGGCGTGAGCAGTACTTC
CSVERDRGREQYF
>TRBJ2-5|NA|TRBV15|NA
TGTGCCACCAGCAGAGATACCGAGACCCAGTACTTC
CATSRDTETQYF
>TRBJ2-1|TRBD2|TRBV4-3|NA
TGCGCCAGCAGCCAAGGGGGACTAGCGGGATTTAATGAGCAGTTCTTC
CASSQGGLAGFNEQFF
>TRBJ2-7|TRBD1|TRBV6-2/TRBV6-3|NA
TGTGCCAGCAGAGGCTGGGACAGGGGGCTTGGATCCAGCTCCTACGAGCAGTACTTC
CASRGWDRGLGSSSYEQYF
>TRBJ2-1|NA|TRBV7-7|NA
TGTGCCAGCAGCCATGCCCCTAGAGGTGAGCAGTTCTTC
CASSHAPRGEQFF
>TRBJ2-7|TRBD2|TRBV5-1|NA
TGCGCCAGCAAGAAAACTAGCGGGAGCTCCTACGAGCAGTACTTC
CASKKTSGSSYEQYF
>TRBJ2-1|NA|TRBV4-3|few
TGCGCCAGCAGCCCCGTCGAGGGAAATGAGCAGTTCTTC
CASSPVEGNEQFF
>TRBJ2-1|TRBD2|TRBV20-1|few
TGCAGTGCTAGATATCCTAGCGGGGGTTACAATGAGCAGTTCTTC
CSARYPSGGYNEQFF
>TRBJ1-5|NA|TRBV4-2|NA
TGTGCCTGCAGCCAAGAGGACCTTGGGCAGGGGAATCAGCCCCAGCATTTT
CACSQEDLGQGNQPQHF
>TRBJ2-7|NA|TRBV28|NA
TGTGCCAGCAGTACGCAGGAGAGGTGCGAGCAGTACTTC
CASSTQERCEQYF
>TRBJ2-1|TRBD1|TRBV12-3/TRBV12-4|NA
TGTGCCAGCAGCCGAGGGACAGGTTTGTACCCTCAGCAGTTCTTC
CASSRGTGLYPQQFF
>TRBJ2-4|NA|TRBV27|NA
TGTGCCACCCCGCACTCAGGTTTGGGGGCCAAAAACATTCAGTACTTC
CATPHSGLGAKNIQYF